This T cell receptor beta chain was recovered during a study of blood T cell repertoires in COVID-19. Notes on this clone: The same CDR3 also results from other DNA sequences found in this sample.

Measured with immunoSEQ multiplex PCR; TCRdb has only the in-frame clones, and not every one. The sample records more than 150,000 clones, approximately 87% being singletons. The TCR comes from a middle-aged man with active or convalescent COVID-19. Sequencing input: peripheral blood.

This CDR3 is CASSFKANTEAFF. The CDR3 DNA is TGTGCCAGCAGCTTCAAAGCGAACACTGAAGCTTTCTTT. The gene calls are TRBV7-2 and TRBJ1-1; D ambiguous. Trimming took off 3 bases at V and 1 base at J, with 6 bases between the two ends. The CDR3 spans 13 residues. Germline lookup yields CDR1 SGHTA and CDR2 FQGNSA.